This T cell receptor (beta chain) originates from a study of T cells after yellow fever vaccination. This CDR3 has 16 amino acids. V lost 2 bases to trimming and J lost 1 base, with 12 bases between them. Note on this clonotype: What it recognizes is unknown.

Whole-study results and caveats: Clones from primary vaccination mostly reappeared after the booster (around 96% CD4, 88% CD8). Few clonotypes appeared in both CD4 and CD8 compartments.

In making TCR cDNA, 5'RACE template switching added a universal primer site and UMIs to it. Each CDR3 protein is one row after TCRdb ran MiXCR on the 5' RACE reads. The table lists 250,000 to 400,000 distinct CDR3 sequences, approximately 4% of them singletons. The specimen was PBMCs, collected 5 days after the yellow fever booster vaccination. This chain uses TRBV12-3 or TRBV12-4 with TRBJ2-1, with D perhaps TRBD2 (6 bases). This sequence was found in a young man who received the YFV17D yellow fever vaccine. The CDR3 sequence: CASSLRGGVSYNEQFF. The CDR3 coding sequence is TGTGCCAGCAGTTTAAGGGGCGGGGTATCCTACAATGAGCAGTTCTTC.